This entry describes one T cell receptor beta chain. Here immunoSEQ multiplex PCR was the method, and the copy in TCRdb shows in-frame clones only, minus some. The repertoire has more than 400,000 clones, about 78% of them found once; the top ten carry about 12%. Per germline, CDR1 SGHAT and CDR2 FQNNGV. The ends lost 3 bases at V and 1 base at J; junction bases unmatched: 4. This CDR3 contains 16 residues. There were no recent acute infections or vaccinations among the donors, who were healthy HIV-negative adults. Caucasian adults living in Nashville, Tennessee, provided all samples. This record belongs to a study of shared clonotypes between healthy human individuals.

The chain links TRBV11-2 to TRBJ2-1; 9 bases fit TRBD1. The TCR comes from a woman aged 40 to 50 in good health. Some clones in this sample may be carry-over from other donors' samples. The specimen sequenced was PBMCs. The CDR3 DNA reads as TGTGCCAGCAGCTTTAGAGGGACAGGGTCCTACAATGAGCAGTTCTTC. This gives the protein CASSFRGTGSYNEQFF.